A single sample gave rise to the 17 T cell receptor beta chains below, sequenced in a study of T cell changes during pregnancy in multiple sclerosis. Assay used: immunoSEQ multiplex PCR; TCRdb lists only in-frame clones, some missing. The sample has under 35,000 clones, about 87% seen once; the top ten hold approximately 7.9%. The sample in question was CD8+ T cells from peripheral blood mononuclear cells, obtained before pregnancy. Every receptor here comes from a female donor with multiple sclerosis, enrolled in a pregnancy study.

The chain is built from TRBV10-3 and TRBJ1-5, with D perhaps matching TRBD1 (6 bases). Trimming took off 2 bases at V and 5 bases at J, with 10 bases between the two ends. CDR1 and CDR2 (germline): ENHRY, SYGVKD. CDR3 length: 14 amino acids. CDR3 amino acids: CAISEEQGDQPQHF. In DNA form, the CDR3 reads TGTGCCATCAGTGAGGAACAGGGCGATCAGCCCCAGCATTTT.

Of note for this clone: An end of the junction differs from the germline gene, which may be a read error. The chain employs TRBV30 and TRBJ2-7; 12 bases map to TRBD2. Germline V gene sequence: CDR1 GTSNPN, CDR2 SVGIG (reference sequence). This CDR3 comprises 13 residues. CDR3 in amino acids: CAGRTSGIYEQYF. As DNA, the CDR3 is TGTGCCGGGAGGACTAGCGGGATCTACGAGCAGTACTTC.

The chain recombines TRBV19 with TRBJ1-2; maybe TRBD1 (6 bases). Germline loops: CDR1 LNHDA, CDR2 SQIVND (reference sequence). The CDR3 contains 15 residues. Trimming pared 8 bases from V and 5 bases from J, leaving 21 bases between. CDR3 region: CASSVRDTLWYGYTF. The CDR3 DNA follows: TGTGCCAGTTCAGTCCGGGACACTTTATGGTATGGCTACACCTTC.

This chain connects TRBV13 to TRBJ2-3; TRBD2 is a possible D gene (6 bases). The CDR3 spans 18 residues. V was cut by 1 base and J by 0 bases, with 17 bases left in between. The germline CDR1 and CDR2 sequences are PRHDT and FYEKMQ (reference sequence). The CDR3 nucleotides are TGTGCCAGCAGCTTAGATGGCGGACTACGCCCTAGCACAGATACGCAGTATTTT. This encodes CASSLDGGLRPSTDTQYF.

The J gene is TRBJ2-5, the V gene TRBV7-9; 12 nucleotides match TRBD1. The junction had 8 bases not matched to a gene; V was cut back by 2 bases and J by 4 bases. The germline V gene encodes CDR1 SEHNR and CDR2 FQNEAQ (reference sequence). This CDR3 is 17 amino acids long. The CDR3 loop is CASSLLKGQGAGETQYF. DNA of the CDR3: TGTGCCAGCAGCTTATTAAAGGGACAGGGGGCAGGAGAGACCCAGTACTTC. Full variable domain (remainder filled in from reference TRBV7-9 and TRBJ2-5): DTGVSQNPRHKITKRGQNVTFRCDPISEHNRLYWYRQTLGQGPEFLTYFQNEAQLEKSRLLSDRFSAERPKGSFSTLEIQRTEQGDSAMYLCASSLLKGQGAGETQYFGPGTRLLVL.

The rearrangement joins TRBV6-1 to TRBJ2-7, with a tentative D call TRBD2 (6 bases). Trimming removed 3 bases at V and 3 bases at J, with 15 bases between. The CDR3 runs 15 residues. The V gene's germline CDR1 is MNHNS and CDR2 SASEGT. The CDR3, as DNA: TGTGCCAGCAGTGAGGGGGGTTGGGTAGGCTACGAGCAGTACTTC. Translating it yields CASSEGGWVGYEQYF.

The chain combines TRBV5-1 with TRBJ2-7; D ambiguous. The CDR3 totals 13 residues. Trimming stripped 5 bases from V and 1 base from J, with 10 bases between. Germline V gene lookup returns CDR1 SGHRS and CDR2 YFSETQ. The CDR3 loop reads CASRFPGSYEQYF. Here the CDR3 DNA reads TGCGCCAGCAGGTTCCCGGGTTCCTACGAGCAGTACTTC.

This chain uses TRBV9 with TRBJ2-7, with 12 bases aligning to TRBD1. The CDR3 is 15 residues long. Germline CDR1 SGDLS, CDR2 YYNGEE. V lost 4 bases and J lost 5; bases outside the gene matches: 7. The CDR3 region is CASSFTGTGGDEQYF. In DNA form, the CDR3 reads TGTGCCAGCAGCTTTACCGGGACAGGGGGCGACGAGCAGTACTTC.

The chain couples TRBV4-3 to TRBJ2-5; the D gene is possibly TRBD2 (5 bases). Germline V CDR1 and CDR2: LGHNA, YSLEER. The CDR3 extends over 15 amino acids. Trimming pared 0 bases from V and 4 bases from J, leaving 12 bases between. The chain's CDR3 is CASSQDIERGETQYF. The CDR3 bases are TGCGCCAGCAGCCAAGATATAGAACGGGGAGAGACCCAGTACTTC.

The chain combines TRBV5-1 with TRBJ2-1, with D uncertain. The CDR3 is 15 amino acids. CDR1 and CDR2 from the germline V gene are SGHRS and YFSETQ. V lost 0 bases, J lost 5 bases, and 12 bases lay in between. The CDR3 DNA reads as TGCGCCAGCAGCTTGGGTGACACCCCGGACAATGAGCAGTTCTTC. Translating gives CASSLGDTPDNEQFF.

V gene TRBV18 combines with J gene TRBJ1-5; tentatively, D is TRBD1 (6 bases). The CDR3 consists of 15 residues. Trimming shortened V by 3 bases and J by 6 bases, and 15 bases separated the two germline ends. The germline gives CDR1 KGHSH, CDR2 LQKENI. This CDR3 reads CASSPSDRPGQPQHF. CDR3 in DNA: TGTGCCAGCTCACCGTCCGACAGGCCAGGTCAGCCCCAGCATTTT.

The chain couples TRBV9 to TRBJ2-2, with 11 bases that match TRBD1. The CDR3 contains 18 residues. Trimming removed 4 bases from V and 4 bases from J; junction bases left unmatched: 12. CDR1 and CDR2 (germline): SGDLS, YYNGEE. CDR3 in DNA: TGTGCCAGCAGCACCGACCCGGACAGGGGGCACGGCACCGGGGAGCTGTTTTTT. Its protein is CASSTDPDRGHGTGELFF.

This clone was recorded once. This chain connects TRBV5-6 to TRBJ2-3; 9 nucleotides line up with TRBD2. Per the germline V gene, CDR1 is SGHDT and CDR2 is YYEEEE. Germline trimming cut 3 bases from V and 2 bases from J; bases unmatched to any gene: 7. The CDR3 runs to 16 residues. The CDR3: CASSSLAGLATDTQYF. In DNA form, the CDR3 reads TGTGCCAGCAGCTCCCTGGCGGGACTAGCCACAGATACGCAGTATTTT.

The rearrangement joins TRBV27 to TRBJ2-7; the D is unclear. Trimming took 0 bases from V and 4 from J, leaving 10 bases between them. The CDR3 loop spans 14 amino acids. CDR1 and CDR2 from the germline V gene are MNHEY and SMNVEV (reference sequence). DNA of the CDR3: TGTGCCAGCAGTTTATCGTCAGGAACTTACGAGCAGTACTTC. This translates into CASSLSSGTYEQYF.

This clone has only one observation. The rearrangement joins TRBV4-3 to TRBJ2-7; TRBD2 matches 7 bases. This CDR3 spans 17 amino acids. The germline V gene encodes CDR1 LGHNA and CDR2 YSLEER. After removal of 0 bases from V and 0 bases from J, the junction contained 8 bases not matched to a gene. The CDR3 bases are TGCGCCAGCAGCCAAGATATGGAGGGCGGGAGCTCCTACGAGCAGTACTTC. Amino acid sequence: CASSQDMEGGSSYEQYF.

The chain is built from TRBV27 and TRBJ2-7; TRBD1 aligns across 9 bases. The CDR3 consists of 16 residues. CDR1 is MNHEY and CDR2 is SMNVEV in the germline V gene (reference sequence). With 5 bases clipped from V and 5 bases from J, the junction kept 13 bases outside the gene matches. This CDR3 is CASSRTGTGLANEQYF. Here the CDR3 DNA reads TGTGCCAGCAGTAGAACCGGGACAGGGCTGGCCAACGAGCAGTACTTC.

In this sample, this clone turned up once. V gene TRBV6-5 combines with J gene TRBJ2-1, with 7 bases that match TRBD2. The length of the CDR3 is 14 residues. Per the germline V gene, CDR1 is MNHEY and CDR2 is SVGAGI. V shed 11 bases and J 1 base; nucleotides not matched to a gene: 8. The CDR3 protein is CAASGGGSYNEQFF. The CDR3 DNA reads TGTGCCGCATCTGGGGGGGGGTCCTACAATGAGCAGTTCTTC.